One and the same sample provided the 5 T cell receptor beta chains below, sequenced in a study of blood T cell repertoires in COVID-19 (TCRdb year 2020). The library was made by the immunoSEQ multiplex PCR assay. The immuneACCESS repertoire file appears here via TCRdb, limited to in-frame rearrangements. These files lack a portion of the clones; in checked studies, under half of the deficit traces to unresolved V genes, and the cause of the others is not known. The sample includes roughly 230,000 clones, with about nine tenths observed a single time. The ten top clones hold 3.5% to 4% of the sample. The sequenced sample consisted of PBMCs or T cells enriched from blood (not recorded which). The receptors shown here come from a woman between 25 and 40 years old with acute COVID-19.

The CDR3 region is CASSARGGGTEAFF. The DNA for the CDR3 is TGTGCCAGTAGTGCCCGGGGGGGTGGCACTGAAGCTTTCTTT. The chain employs TRBV19 and TRBJ1-1, with a tentative D call TRBD1 (5 bases). The V gene lost 5 bases and the J gene lost 4 bases, with 14 bases spanning the gap. This CDR3 has 14 residues. Looked up from germline, CDR1 is LNHDA and CDR2 is SQIVND (reference sequence).

This clone is a singleton in its sample. This rearrangement joins TRBV27 to TRBJ1-5; 7 bases agree with TRBD1. Looked up from germline, CDR1 is MNHEY and CDR2 is SMNVEV (reference sequence). With 6 bases clipped from V and 3 bases from J, the junction kept 11 bases outside the gene matches. The CDR3 consists of 16 residues. The CDR3 loop is CASRNRGEGNNQPQHF. For the CDR3, the DNA is TGTGCCAGCAGGAACAGGGGCGAAGGAAACAATCAGCCCCAGCATTTT.

The chain uses TRBV10-3 and TRBJ2-3, with 9 bases aligning to TRBD2. The V gene end was trimmed by 6 bases and the J gene end by 0 bases; junction bases not matched to a gene: 4. Germline CDR1 is ENHRY and CDR2 is SYGVKD. The CDR3 extends over 15 amino acids. In DNA form, the CDR3 reads TGTGCCATCAGCCTTGGGACTAGCAGCACAGATACGCAGTATTTT. Amino acid sequence: CAISLGTSSTDTQYF.

This clone has just a few counts. V and J are TRBV18 and TRBJ2-5, with 11 bases aligning to TRBD1. The CDR3 runs to 14 residues. Germline lookup yields CDR1 KGHSH and CDR2 LQKENI. The trim removed 4 bases at V and 5 bases at J, leaving 3 bases unmatched. The CDR3 sequence: CASSRDRGSETQYF. The CDR3 DNA reads TGTGCCAGCTCACGGGACAGGGGGTCGGAGACCCAGTACTTC.

The chain employs TRBV25-1 and TRBJ2-1; TRBD2 matches 10 bases. J gave up 5 bases and V 4 bases, and 8 bases lay outside the gene matches. CDR1 MGHDK and CDR2 SYGVNS come from the germline V gene. The CDR3 spans 16 residues. The CDR3 coding sequence is TGTGCCAGCAGTGGACAAGCGGGGGGGCTTCACAATGAGCAGTTCTTC. Protein: CASSGQAGGLHNEQFF.